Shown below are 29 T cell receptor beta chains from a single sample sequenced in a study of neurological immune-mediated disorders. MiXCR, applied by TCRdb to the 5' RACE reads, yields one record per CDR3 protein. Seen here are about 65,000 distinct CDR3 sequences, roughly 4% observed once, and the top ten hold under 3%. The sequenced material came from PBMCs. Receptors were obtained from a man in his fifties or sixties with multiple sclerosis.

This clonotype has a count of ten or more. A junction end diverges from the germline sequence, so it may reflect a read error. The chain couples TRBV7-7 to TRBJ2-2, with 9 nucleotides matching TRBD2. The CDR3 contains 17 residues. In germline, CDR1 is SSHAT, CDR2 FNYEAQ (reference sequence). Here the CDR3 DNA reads TGTGCTAGCAGCCCACTAGGACTAGCGATGAACACCGGGGAGCTGTTTTTT. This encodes CASSPLGLAMNTGELFF.

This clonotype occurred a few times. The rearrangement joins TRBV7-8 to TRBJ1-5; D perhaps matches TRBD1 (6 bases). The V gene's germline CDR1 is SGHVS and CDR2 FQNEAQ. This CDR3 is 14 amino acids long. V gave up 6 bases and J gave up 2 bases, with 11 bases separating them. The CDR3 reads CASRLDSGNQPQHF. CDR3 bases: TGTGCCAGCAGATTGGACAGCGGCAATCAGCCCCAGCATTTT. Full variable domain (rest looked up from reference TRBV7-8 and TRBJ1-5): GAGVSQSPRYKVAKRGQDVALRCDPISGHVSLFWYQQALGQGPEFLTYFQNEAQLDKSGLPSDRFFAERPEGSVSTLKIQRTQQEDSAVYLCASRLDSGNQPQHFGDGTRLSIL.

In DNA form, the CDR3 reads TGTGCCAGCAGCTTTACGGGGGCGTCGCGGGAGACCCAGTACTTC. It specifies CASSFTGASRETQYF. The chain joins TRBV7-6 to TRBJ2-5; D is tentatively TRBD1 or TRBD2 (6 bases each). This CDR3 is built from 15 residues. Between the trimmed V and J ends, which lost 3 bases and 5 bases, there was a span of 16 bases. Germline V gene lookup returns CDR1 SGHVS and CDR2 FNYEAQ.

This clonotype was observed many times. In DNA form, the CDR3 reads TGTGCCAGTTGGGACAGAAGTGGGGACACCATATATTTT. Protein: CASWDRSGDTIYF. V is TRBV28 and J is TRBJ1-3, with TRBD1 matching over 7 bases. The junction had 10 bases not matched to a gene; V was cut back by 9 bases and J by 8 bases. This CDR3 region has 13 residues. Germline CDR1 and CDR2: MDHEN and SYDVKM.

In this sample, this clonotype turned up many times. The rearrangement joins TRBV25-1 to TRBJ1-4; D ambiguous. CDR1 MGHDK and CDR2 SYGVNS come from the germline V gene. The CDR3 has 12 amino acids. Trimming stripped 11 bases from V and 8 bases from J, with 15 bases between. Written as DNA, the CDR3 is TGTGCCGCCCGAGGGAGTGGCGAAAAACTGTTTTTT. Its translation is CAARGSGEKLFF.

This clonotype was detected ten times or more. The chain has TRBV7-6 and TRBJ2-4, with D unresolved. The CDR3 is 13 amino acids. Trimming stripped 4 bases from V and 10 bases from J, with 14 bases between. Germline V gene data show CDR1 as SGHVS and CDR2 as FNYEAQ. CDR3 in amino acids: CASSSRLSEIQYF. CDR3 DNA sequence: TGTGCCAGCAGCTCAAGATTAAGCGAAATTCAGTACTTC.

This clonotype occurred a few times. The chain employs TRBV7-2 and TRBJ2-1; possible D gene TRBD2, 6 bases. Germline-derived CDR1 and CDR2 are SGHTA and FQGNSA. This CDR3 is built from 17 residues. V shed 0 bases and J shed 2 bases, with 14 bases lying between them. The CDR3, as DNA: TGTGCCAGCAGCTTAGCCGCGACAAGGACTACCTACAATGAGCAGTTCTTC. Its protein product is CASSLAATRTTYNEQFF. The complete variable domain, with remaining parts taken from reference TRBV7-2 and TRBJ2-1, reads GAGVSQSPSNKVTEKGKDVELRCDPISGHTALYWYRQSLGQGLEFLIYFQGNSAPDKSGLPSDRFSAERTGGSVSTLTIQRTQQEDSAVYLCASSLAATRTTYNEQFFGPGTRLTVL.

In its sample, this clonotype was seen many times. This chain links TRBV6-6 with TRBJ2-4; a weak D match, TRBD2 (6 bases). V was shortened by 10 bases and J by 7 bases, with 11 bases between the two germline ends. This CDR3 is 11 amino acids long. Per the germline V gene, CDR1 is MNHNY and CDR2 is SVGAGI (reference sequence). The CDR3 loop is CATAGSNIQYF. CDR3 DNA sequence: TGTGCCACGGCGGGGTCGAACATTCAGTACTTC.

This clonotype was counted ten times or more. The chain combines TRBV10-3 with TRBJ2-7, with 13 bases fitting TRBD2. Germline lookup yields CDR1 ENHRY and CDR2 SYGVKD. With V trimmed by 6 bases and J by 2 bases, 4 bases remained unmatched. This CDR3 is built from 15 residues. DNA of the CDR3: TGTGCCATCAGATCCGGGACTAGCGGGGCCTACGAGCAGTACTTC. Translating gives CAIRSGTSGAYEQYF.

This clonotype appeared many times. The CDR3 region is CSARVRNTEAFF. As DNA, the CDR3 is TGCAGTGCTAGAGTCAGGAACACTGAAGCTTTCTTT. This sequence joins TRBV20-1 and TRBJ1-1, with no clear D. Germline lookup yields CDR1 DFQATT and CDR2 SNEGSKA (reference sequence). The CDR3 has 12 amino acids. The ends were cut back, 1 base at V and 1 base at J, with 4 bases in the middle.

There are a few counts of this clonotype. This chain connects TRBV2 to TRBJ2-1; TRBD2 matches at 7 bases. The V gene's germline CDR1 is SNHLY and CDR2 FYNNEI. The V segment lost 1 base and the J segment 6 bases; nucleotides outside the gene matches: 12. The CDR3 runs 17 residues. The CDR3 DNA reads TGTGCCAGCAGTGAAGGGCTAGCGGACTCCCTTTTCAATGAGCAGTTCTTC. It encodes CASSEGLADSLFNEQFF.

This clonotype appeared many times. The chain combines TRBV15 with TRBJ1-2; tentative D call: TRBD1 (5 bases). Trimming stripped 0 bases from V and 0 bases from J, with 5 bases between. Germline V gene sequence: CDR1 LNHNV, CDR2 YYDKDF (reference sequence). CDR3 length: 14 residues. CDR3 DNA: TGTGCCACCAGCAGAGACAGGGCTAACTATGGCTACACCTTC. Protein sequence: CATSRDRANYGYTF.

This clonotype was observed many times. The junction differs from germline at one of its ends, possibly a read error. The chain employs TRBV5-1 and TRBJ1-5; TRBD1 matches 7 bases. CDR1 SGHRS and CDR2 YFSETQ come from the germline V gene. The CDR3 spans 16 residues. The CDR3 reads CASSATEGTDNQPQNF. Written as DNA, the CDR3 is TGCGCCAGCAGCGCGACAGAAGGGACAGACAATCAGCCCCAGAATTTT.

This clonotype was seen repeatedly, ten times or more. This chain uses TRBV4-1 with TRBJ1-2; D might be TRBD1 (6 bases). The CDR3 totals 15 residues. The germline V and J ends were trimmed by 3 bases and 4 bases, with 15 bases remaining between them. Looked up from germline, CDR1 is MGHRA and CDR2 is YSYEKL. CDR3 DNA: TGCGCCAGCAGCCAGTCAGGGGCGGGCGTCTATGGCTACACCTTC. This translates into CASSQSGAGVYGYTF.

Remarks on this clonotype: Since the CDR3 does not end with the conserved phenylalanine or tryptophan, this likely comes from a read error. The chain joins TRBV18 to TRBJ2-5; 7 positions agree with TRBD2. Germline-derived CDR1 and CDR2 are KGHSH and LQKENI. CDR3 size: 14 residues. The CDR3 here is CVSSPNGGSETQYN. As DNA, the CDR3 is TGTGTCAGCTCACCAAACGGGGGGTCGGAGACCCAGTACAAC.

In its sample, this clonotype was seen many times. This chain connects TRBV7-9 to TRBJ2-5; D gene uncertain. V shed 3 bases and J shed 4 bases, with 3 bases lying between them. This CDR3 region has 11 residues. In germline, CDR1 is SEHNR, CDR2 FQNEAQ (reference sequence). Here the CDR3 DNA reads TGTGCCAGCAGCTTCACAGAGACCCAGTACTTC. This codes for CASSFTETQYF. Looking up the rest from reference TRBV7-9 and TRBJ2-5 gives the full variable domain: DTGVSQNPRHKITKRGQNVTFRCDPISEHNRLYWYRQTLGQGPEFLTYFQNEAQLEKSRLLSDRFSAERPKGSFSTLEIQRTEQGDSAMYLCASSFTETQYFGPGTRLLVL.

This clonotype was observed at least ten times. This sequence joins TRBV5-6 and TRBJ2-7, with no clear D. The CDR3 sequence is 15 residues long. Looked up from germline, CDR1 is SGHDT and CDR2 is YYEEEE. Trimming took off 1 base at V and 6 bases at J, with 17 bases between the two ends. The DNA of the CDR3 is TGTGCCAGCAGCTTGTCTCCAACCCTGGCTCGCGAGCAGTACTTC. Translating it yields CASSLSPTLAREQYF.

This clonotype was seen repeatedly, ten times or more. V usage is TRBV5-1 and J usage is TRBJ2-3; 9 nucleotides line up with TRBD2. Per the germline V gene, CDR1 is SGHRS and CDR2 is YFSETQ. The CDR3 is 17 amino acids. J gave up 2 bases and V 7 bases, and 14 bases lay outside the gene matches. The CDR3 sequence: CASGNAWASGATDTQYF. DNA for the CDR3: TGCGCCAGCGGGAACGCCTGGGCTAGCGGGGCCACAGATACGCAGTATTTT.

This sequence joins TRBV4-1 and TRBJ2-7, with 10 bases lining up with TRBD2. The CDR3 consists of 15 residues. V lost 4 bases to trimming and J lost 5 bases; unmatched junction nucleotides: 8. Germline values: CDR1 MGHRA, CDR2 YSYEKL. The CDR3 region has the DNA TGCGCCAGCAGCCTAAGAGCGGGGGGGCGAGACGAGCAGTACTTC. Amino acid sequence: CASSLRAGGRDEQYF.

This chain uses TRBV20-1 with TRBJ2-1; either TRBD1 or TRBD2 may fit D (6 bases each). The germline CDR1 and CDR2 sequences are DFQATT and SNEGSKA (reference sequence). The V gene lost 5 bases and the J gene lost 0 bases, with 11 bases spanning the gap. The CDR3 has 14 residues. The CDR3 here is CSAVRGHSYNEQFF. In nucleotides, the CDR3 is TGCAGTGCTGTACGGGGGCACTCCTACAATGAGCAGTTCTTC.

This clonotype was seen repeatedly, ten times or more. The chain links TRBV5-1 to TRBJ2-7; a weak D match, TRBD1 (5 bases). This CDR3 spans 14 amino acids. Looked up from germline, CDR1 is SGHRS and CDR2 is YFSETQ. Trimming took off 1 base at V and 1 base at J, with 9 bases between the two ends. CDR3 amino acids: CASSLFPGSYEQYV. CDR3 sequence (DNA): TGCGCCAGCAGCTTGTTCCCAGGGTCCTACGAGCAGTACGTC.

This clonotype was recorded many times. This chain's CDR3 is CASSPEGQTGELFF. DNA for the CDR3: TGTGCCAGCTCACCGGAAGGACAGACCGGGGAGCTGTTTTTT. This rearrangement joins TRBV18 to TRBJ2-2; a possible D gene is TRBD1 (6 bases). Germline assignment: CDR1 KGHSH and CDR2 LQKENI. The CDR3 extends over 14 amino acids. V lost 3 bases and J 5 bases, leaving 10 bases between the germline ends. Looking up the rest from reference TRBV18 and TRBJ2-2 gives the full variable domain: NAGVMQNPRHLVRRRGQEARLRCSPMKGHSHVYWYRQLPEEGLKFMVYLQKENIIDESGMPKERFSAEFPKEGPSILRIQQVVRGDSAAYFCASSPEGQTGELFFGEGSRLTVL.

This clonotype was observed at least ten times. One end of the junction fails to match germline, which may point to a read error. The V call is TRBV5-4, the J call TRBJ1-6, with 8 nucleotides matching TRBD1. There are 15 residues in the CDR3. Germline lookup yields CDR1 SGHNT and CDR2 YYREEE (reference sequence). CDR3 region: CASSRTGGYDSPLNF. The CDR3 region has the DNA TGTGCCAGCAGTAGAACAGGGGGTTACGATTCACCCCTCAACTTT.

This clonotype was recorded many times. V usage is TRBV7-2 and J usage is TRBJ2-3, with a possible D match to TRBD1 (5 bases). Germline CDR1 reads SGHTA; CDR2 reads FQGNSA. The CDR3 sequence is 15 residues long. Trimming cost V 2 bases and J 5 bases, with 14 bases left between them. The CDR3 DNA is TGTGCCAGCAGCTTACCCCCAACAGGAGTAGATACGCAGTATTTT. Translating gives CASSLPPTGVDTQYF.

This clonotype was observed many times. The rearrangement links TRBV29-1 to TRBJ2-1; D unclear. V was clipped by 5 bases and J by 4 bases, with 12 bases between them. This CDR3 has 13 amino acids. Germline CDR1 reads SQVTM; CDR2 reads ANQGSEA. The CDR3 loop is CSVSMTLYNEQFF. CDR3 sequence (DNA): TGCAGCGTTTCTATGACACTTTACAATGAGCAGTTCTTC.

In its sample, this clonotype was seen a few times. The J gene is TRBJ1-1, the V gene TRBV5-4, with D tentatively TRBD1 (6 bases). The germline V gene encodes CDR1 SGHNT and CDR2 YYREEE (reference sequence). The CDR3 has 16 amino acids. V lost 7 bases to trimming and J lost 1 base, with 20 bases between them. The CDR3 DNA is TGTGCCAGCGAACTAAAGGGGGGGCTTCCGAACACTGAAGCTTTCTTT. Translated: CASELKGGLPNTEAFF.

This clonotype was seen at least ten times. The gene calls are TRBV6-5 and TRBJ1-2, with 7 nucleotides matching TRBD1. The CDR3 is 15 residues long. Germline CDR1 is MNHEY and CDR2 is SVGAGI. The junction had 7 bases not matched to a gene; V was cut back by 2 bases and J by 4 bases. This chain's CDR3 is CASSYDGTARYGYTF. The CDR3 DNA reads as TGTGCCAGCAGTTACGACGGGACAGCGCGCTATGGCTACACCTTC.

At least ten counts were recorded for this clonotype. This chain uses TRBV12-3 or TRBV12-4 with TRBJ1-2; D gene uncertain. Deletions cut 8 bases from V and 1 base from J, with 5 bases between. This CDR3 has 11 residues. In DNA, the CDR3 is TGTGCCAGCCTACATAACTATGGCTACACCTTC. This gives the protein CASLHNYGYTF.

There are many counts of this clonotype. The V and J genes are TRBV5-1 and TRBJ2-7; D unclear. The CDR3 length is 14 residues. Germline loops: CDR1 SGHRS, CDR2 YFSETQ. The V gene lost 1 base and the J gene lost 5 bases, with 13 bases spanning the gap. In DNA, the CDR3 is TGCGCCAGCAGCTTGCTCTACACTGCTGACGAGCAGTACTTC. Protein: CASSLLYTADEQYF.